These 27 T cell receptor beta chains originate from one sample sequenced in a study of shared T cell receptors in the human thymus. Profiled with immunoSEQ multiplex PCR; TCRdb holds only in-frame clones, not every one. The data contain about 660,000 clones, approximately 87% of them singletons. The same data also contributed to another study, on human thymus T cells.

Sequenced: thymocytes. These receptors all come from a boy younger than two with a congenital heart defect.

The V gene is TRBV15, the J gene TRBJ2-3; a possible D gene is TRBD2 (5 bases). The CDR3 loop spans 15 amino acids. V dropped 2 bases and J dropped 4 bases, with 13 bases sitting between them. The germline V gene encodes CDR1 LNHNV and CDR2 YYDKDF (reference sequence). CDR3 amino acids: CATSRWSGCPDTQYF. DNA of the CDR3: TGTGCCACCAGCAGATGGTCGGGGTGTCCAGATACGCAGTATTTT.

This sequence joins TRBV27 and TRBJ2-6, with D possibly TRBD1 on 6 matching bases. From germline, CDR1 is MNHEY and CDR2 SMNVEV (reference sequence). The CDR3 is 16 amino acids. V shed 7 bases and J shed 0 bases, with 13 bases lying between them. The CDR3 is CASTRQASSGANVLTF. Written as DNA, the CDR3 is TGTGCCAGCACACGACAGGCCTCCTCTGGGGCCAACGTCCTGACTTTC.

V gene TRBV7-2 combines with J gene TRBJ1-1; 9 bases are a match to TRBD1. Trimming took 2 bases from V and 5 from J; bases not matched to a gene: 12. The germline gives CDR1 SGHTA, CDR2 FQGNSA. The CDR3 has 17 amino acids. The CDR3: CASSLPWGGTGRTEAFF. The CDR3 nucleotides read TGTGCCAGCAGCTTACCGTGGGGAGGGACAGGGCGGACTGAAGCTTTCTTT. Full variable domain (outside the CDR3, taken from reference TRBV7-2 and TRBJ1-1): GAGVSQSPSNKVTEKGKDVELRCDPISGHTALYWYRQSLGQGLEFLIYFQGNSAPDKSGLPSDRFSAERTGGSVSTLTIQRTQQEDSAVYLCASSLPWGGTGRTEAFFGQGTRLTVV.

The V gene is TRBV11-2, the J gene TRBJ2-2; tentative D call: TRBD2 (5 bases). Germline-derived CDR1 and CDR2 are SGHAT and FQNNGV. The CDR3 sequence is 17 residues long. V was pared by 1 base and J by 2 bases, with 14 bases between. CDR3 amino acids: CASSLGGLVPNTGELFF. The CDR3, as DNA: TGTGCCAGCAGCTTAGGAGGGCTGGTCCCAAACACCGGGGAGCTGTTTTTT.

CDR3 sequence: CASSSDYYGYTF. CDR3 DNA: TGTGCCAGCAGCTCCGACTACTATGGCTACACCTTC. This rearrangement joins TRBV7-2 to TRBJ1-2; D ambiguous. This CDR3 spans 12 amino acids. The germline CDR1 and CDR2 sequences are SGHTA and FQGNSA. V lost 4 bases and J 3 bases, leaving 6 bases between the germline ends.

The CDR3 region is CASSAVKQNTEAFF. The CDR3 nucleotides are TGTGCCAGCAGCGCCGTCAAGCAGAACACTGAAGCTTTCTTT. The chain joins TRBV9 to TRBJ1-1; no clear D gene. Trimming took off 3 bases at V and 1 base at J, with 10 bases between the two ends. Germline V gene sequence: CDR1 SGDLS, CDR2 YYNGEE. The length of the CDR3 is 14 residues.

This clone has more than one count but fewer than ten. This sequence joins TRBV14 and TRBJ1-4; 7 bases match TRBD1. The CDR3 has 16 residues. The germline V gene encodes CDR1 SGHDN and CDR2 FVKESK. J gave up 8 bases and V 1 base, and 10 bases lay outside the gene matches. In DNA, the CDR3 is TGTGCCAGCAGCCAAGTGACGGGGCAGGGGGAGGAAAAACTGTTTTTT. This translates into CASSQVTGQGEEKLFF.

This rearrangement joins TRBV27 to TRBJ2-7; 8 positions match TRBD2. Germline lookup yields CDR1 MNHEY and CDR2 SMNVEV (reference sequence). After removal of 0 bases from V and 0 bases from J, the junction contained 4 bases not matched to a gene. The CDR3 has 16 residues. DNA for the CDR3: TGTGCCAGCAGTTTATCGGGGGGGACTAGCTCCTACGAGCAGTACTTC. Its protein is CASSLSGGTSSYEQYF.

The chain recombines TRBV28 with TRBJ2-7; TRBD2 matches 14 bases. The V and J ends lost 6 bases and 6 bases, in that order; junction bases with no gene match: 7. Germline CDR1 reads MDHEN; CDR2 reads SYDVKM. The CDR3 contains 15 residues. In DNA, the CDR3 is TGTGCCAGCAGACCGACTAGCGGGAGGGATGGCGAGCAGTACTTC. Its protein is CASRPTSGRDGEQYF. Full variable domain (rest looked up from reference TRBV28 and TRBJ2-7): DVKVTQSSRYLVKRTGEKVFLECVQDMDHENMFWYRQDPGLGLRLIYFSYDVKMKEKGDIPEGYSVSREKKERFSLILESASTNQTSMYLCASRPTSGRDGEQYFGPGTRLTVT.

This clone was observed a few times. CDR3 sequence (DNA): TGTGCCAGCAGCTTGGTAGCGGGACACCGACTCGGCTATGGCTACACCTTC. Its protein is CASSLVAGHRLGYGYTF. V and J are TRBV5-6 and TRBJ1-2; D may be TRBD1 (6 bases). The CDR3 has 17 amino acids. Germline V gene sequence: CDR1 SGHDT, CDR2 YYEEEE. Trimming shortened V by 0 bases and J by 4 bases, and 19 bases separated the two germline ends.

The chain combines TRBV13 with TRBJ1-1, with 7 nucleotides matching TRBD1. Looked up from germline, CDR1 is PRHDT and CDR2 is FYEKMQ (reference sequence). The CDR3 runs 16 residues. Trimming at V came to 5 bases and at J to 1 base, leaving 10 bases not matched to a gene. CDR3 residues: CASSPTWDRGNTEAFF. As DNA, the CDR3 is TGTGCCAGCAGCCCGACCTGGGACAGAGGGAACACTGAAGCTTTCTTT.

V and J are TRBV11-1 and TRBJ2-7, with 13 bases identical to TRBD2. Germline V CDR1 and CDR2: SGHAT, FQDESV (reference sequence). CDR3 length equals 15 residues. The V gene end was trimmed by 4 bases and the J gene end by 1 base; junction bases not matched to a gene: 1. The CDR3 sequence is CASSWGLAGSYEQYF. DNA of the CDR3: TGTGCCAGCAGCTGGGGACTAGCGGGGTCCTACGAGCAGTACTTC.

The V call is TRBV6-5, the J call TRBJ2-7; TRBD2 matches 8 bases. V was pared by 6 bases and J by 7 bases, with 11 bases of the junction left unmatched. This CDR3 contains 14 residues. CDR1 and CDR2 (germline): MNHEY, SVGAGI. The CDR3 nucleotides read TGTGCCAGCAGGGTTTACGGGAGGGCCGAGGAGCAGTACTTC. Residues: CASRVYGRAEEQYF.

The rearrangement uses TRBV15 and TRBJ1-2; D possibly corresponds to TRBD1 (5 bases). The germline CDR1 and CDR2 sequences are LNHNV and YYDKDF (reference sequence). Trimming stripped 0 bases from V and 2 bases from J, with 7 bases between. The CDR3 consists of 14 residues. The CDR3 is CATSRDRQNYGYTF. In DNA form, the CDR3 reads TGTGCCACCAGCAGAGATAGACAGAACTATGGCTACACCTTC. Complete variable domain (other parts from reference TRBV15 and TRBJ1-2): DAMVIQNPRYQVTQFGKPVTLSCSQTLNHNVMYWYQQKSSQAPKLLFHYYDKDFNNEADTPDNFQSRRPNTSFCFLDIRSPGLGDTAMYLCATSRDRQNYGYTFGSGTRLTVV.

V and J are TRBV6-5 and TRBJ1-2; D is possibly TRBD1 (5 bases). The CDR3 is 14 residues long. Germline CDR1 is MNHEY and CDR2 is SVGAGI. The ends were cut back, 5 bases at V and 6 bases at J, with 16 bases in the middle. CDR3 protein: CASSPPGEGNGYTF. CDR3 DNA sequence: TGTGCCAGCAGTCCCCCCGGGGAGGGGAATGGCTACACCTTC.

In its sample, this clone was seen once. The chain carries TRBV6-4 and TRBJ2-2; 16 bases are a match to TRBD2. The CDR3 has 19 amino acids. V was pared by 4 bases and J by 4 bases, with 9 bases of the junction left unmatched. The germline gives CDR1 MRHNA, CDR2 SNTAGT. CDR3 in amino acids: CASSAGTSGRARSTGELFF. CDR3 nucleotide sequence: TGTGCCAGCAGTGCCGGGACTAGCGGGAGGGCCAGAAGCACCGGGGAGCTGTTTTTT.

This clone was observed once. V and J are TRBV6-6 and TRBJ1-2, with D possibly matching TRBD1 (5 bases). The length of the CDR3 is 14 residues. With 6 bases removed from V and 4 bases from J, the gap between germline ends came to 15 bases. Germline values: CDR1 MNHNY, CDR2 SVGAGI (reference sequence). The CDR3 reads CASSLLDSAYGYTF. Written as DNA, the CDR3 is TGTGCCAGCAGCCTACTTGACAGTGCCTATGGCTACACCTTC.

The chain employs TRBV29-1 and TRBJ1-1; D is possibly TRBD1 (5 bases). Looked up from germline, CDR1 is SQVTM and CDR2 is ANQGSEA. The CDR3 has 14 amino acids. Trimming took 5 bases from V and 5 from J, leaving 18 bases between them. DNA for the CDR3: TGCAGCGTTCCTCCGGAGGCAGGGAGGACTGAAGCTTTCTTT. It encodes CSVPPEAGRTEAFF.

The chain employs TRBV5-6 and TRBJ2-5, with TRBD2 identical over 7 bases. Germline V gene lookup returns CDR1 SGHDT and CDR2 YYEEEE. This CDR3 is 16 amino acids long. J lost 1 base, V lost 0 bases, and 6 bases had no gene match. The CDR3 is CASSLVLAELQETQYF. DNA of the CDR3: TGTGCCAGCAGCTTGGTTCTAGCGGAACTCCAAGAGACCCAGTACTTC.

As regards this clone: The sample has other DNA sequences that encode this CDR3 too. The genes are TRBV5-4 and TRBJ2-3, with TRBD2 matching 14 bases. This CDR3 is built from 16 residues. Germline V CDR1 and CDR2: SGHNT, YYREEE (reference sequence). Trimming cost V 3 bases and J 4 bases; bases outside gene matches: 4. This chain's CDR3 is CASSSGLAGGPDTQYF. The CDR3 bases are TGTGCCAGCAGCTCCGGACTAGCGGGAGGCCCAGATACGCAGTATTTT.

This chain uses TRBV27 with TRBJ2-3; 13 positions match TRBD2. Trimming at V came to 6 bases and at J to 4 bases, leaving 7 bases not matched to a gene. Germline V CDR1 and CDR2: MNHEY, SMNVEV (reference sequence). This CDR3 has 16 amino acids. CDR3 in amino acids: CASSRLGLAGADTQYF. The CDR3 DNA is TGTGCCAGCAGCCGACTTGGACTAGCGGGAGCAGATACGCAGTATTTT.

The rearrangement joins TRBV10-3 to TRBJ2-3; 10 bases are a match to TRBD1. Germline trimming cut 11 bases from V and 1 base from J; bases unmatched to any gene: 12. Germline CDR1 and CDR2: ENHRY and SYGVKD. The CDR3 is made up of 16 amino acids. CDR3 residues: CALGQGDPPGTDTQYF. The DNA for the CDR3 is TGTGCCCTCGGACAGGGGGACCCTCCGGGCACAGATACGCAGTATTTT.

V gene TRBV11-2 combines with J gene TRBJ2-5; 12 nucleotides match TRBD2. There are 16 residues in the CDR3. V was clipped by 5 bases and J by 4 bases; unmatched bases: 8. Germline loops: CDR1 SGHAT, CDR2 FQNNGV. CDR3 protein: CASSRLTSGSGETQYF. The CDR3 coding sequence is TGTGCCAGCAGCCGTCTGACTAGCGGGAGCGGAGAGACCCAGTACTTC.

The chain links TRBV4-3 to TRBJ1-1; perhaps TRBD1 as D (5 bases). This CDR3 region has 17 residues. Per germline, CDR1 LGHNA and CDR2 YSLEER. Trimming cost V 1 base and J 0 bases, with 15 bases left between them. The CDR3 loop is CASSQGAREGMNTEAFF. The DNA of the CDR3 is TGCGCCAGCAGCCAAGGGGCCAGGGAAGGGATGAACACTGAAGCTTTCTTT.

The chain uses TRBV9 and TRBJ2-7; maybe TRBD1 (5 bases). Per the germline V gene, CDR1 is SGDLS and CDR2 is YYNGEE. Trimming removed 3 bases from V and 1 base from J, with 8 bases in between. The CDR3 extends over 13 amino acids. As DNA, the CDR3 is TGTGCCAGCAGCGGAACAGGTTCCTACGAGCAGTACTTC. It translates to CASSGTGSYEQYF.

This clone was observed a few times. The gene calls are TRBV19 and TRBJ2-7, with TRBD2 matching over 9 bases. Germline trimming cut 3 bases from V and 5 bases from J; bases unmatched to any gene: 17. CDR3 length equals 18 residues. Per the germline V gene, CDR1 is LNHDA and CDR2 is SQIVND (reference sequence). The CDR3 nucleotides read TGTGCCAGTAGTATTCAGAACCCAGGGGCTAGCGGGAACCACGAGCAGTACTTC. Residues: CASSIQNPGASGNHEQYF.

This chain connects TRBV27 to TRBJ1-2; D unresolved. CDR3 length: 14 residues. Germline CDR1 reads MNHEY; CDR2 reads SMNVEV (reference sequence). V lost 2 bases and J lost 8, with 15 bases in between. As DNA, the CDR3 is TGTGCCAGCAGTTTACGCCACAGTTATGGGGGCTACACCTTC. Its protein product is CASSLRHSYGGYTF.